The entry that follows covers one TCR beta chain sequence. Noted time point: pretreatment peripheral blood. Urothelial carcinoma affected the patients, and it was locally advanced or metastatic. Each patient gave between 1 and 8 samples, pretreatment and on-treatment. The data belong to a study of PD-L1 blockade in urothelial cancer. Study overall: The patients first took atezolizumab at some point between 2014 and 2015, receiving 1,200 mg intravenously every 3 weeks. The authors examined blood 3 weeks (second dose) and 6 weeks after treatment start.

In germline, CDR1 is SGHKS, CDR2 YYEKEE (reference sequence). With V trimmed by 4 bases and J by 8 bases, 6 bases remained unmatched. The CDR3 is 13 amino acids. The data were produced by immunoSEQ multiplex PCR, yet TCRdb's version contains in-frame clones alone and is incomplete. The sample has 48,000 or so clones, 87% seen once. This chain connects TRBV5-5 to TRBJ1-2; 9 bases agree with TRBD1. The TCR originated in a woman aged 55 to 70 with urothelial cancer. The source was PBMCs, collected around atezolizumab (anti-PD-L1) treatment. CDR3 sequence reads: CASSRTGEGGYTF. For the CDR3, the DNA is TGTGCCAGCAGCCGGACAGGGGAAGGAGGCTACACCTTC.